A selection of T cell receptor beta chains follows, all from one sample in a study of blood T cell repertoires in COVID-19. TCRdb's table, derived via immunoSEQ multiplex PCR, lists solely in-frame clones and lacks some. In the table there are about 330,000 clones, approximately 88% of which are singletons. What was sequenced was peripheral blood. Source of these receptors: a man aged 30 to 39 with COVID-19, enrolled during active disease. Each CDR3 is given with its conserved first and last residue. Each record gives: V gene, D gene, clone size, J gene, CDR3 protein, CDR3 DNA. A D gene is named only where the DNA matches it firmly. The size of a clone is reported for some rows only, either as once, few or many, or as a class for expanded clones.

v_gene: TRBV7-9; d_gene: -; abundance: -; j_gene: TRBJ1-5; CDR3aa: CASSLGGSRKPQHF; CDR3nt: TGTGCCAGCAGCCTCGGAGGGTCTCGTAAGCCCCAGCATTTT
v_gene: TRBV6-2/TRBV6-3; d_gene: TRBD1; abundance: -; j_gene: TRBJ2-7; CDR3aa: CASSYPDRGLIGQYF; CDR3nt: TGTGCCAGCAGTTACCCCGACAGGGGGCTAATCGGGCAGTACTTC
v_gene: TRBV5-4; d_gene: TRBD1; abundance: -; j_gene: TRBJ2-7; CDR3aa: CASSLGQGASYEQYF; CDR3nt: TGTGCCAGCAGCTTGGGACAGGGGGCGTCCTACGAGCAGTACTTC
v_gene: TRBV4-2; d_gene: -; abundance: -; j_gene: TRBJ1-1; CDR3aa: CASSQDEVWTEAFF; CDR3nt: TGTGCCAGCAGCCAAGATGAGGTATGGACTGAAGCTTTCTTT
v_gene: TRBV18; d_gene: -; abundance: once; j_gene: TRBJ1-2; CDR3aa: CASSPQGGGRPSINYGYTF; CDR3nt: TGTGCCAGCTCACCTCAGGGAGGGGGTCGCCCGAGCATTAACTATGGCTACACCTTC
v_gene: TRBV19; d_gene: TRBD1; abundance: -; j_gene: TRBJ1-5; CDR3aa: CASTKARGQGGNQPQHF; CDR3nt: TGTGCCAGTACAAAGGCCAGGGGACAGGGGGGCAATCAGCCCCAGCATTTT
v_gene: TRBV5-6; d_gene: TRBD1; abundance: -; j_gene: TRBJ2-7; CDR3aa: CASSWTGVGEQYF; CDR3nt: TGTGCCAGCAGCTGGACAGGGGTTGGCGAGCAGTACTTC
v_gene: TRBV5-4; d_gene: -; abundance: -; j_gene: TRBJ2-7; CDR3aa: CASSSSLQGYEQYF; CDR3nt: TGTGCCAGCAGCTCGTCGCTTCAGGGTTACGAGCAGTACTTC
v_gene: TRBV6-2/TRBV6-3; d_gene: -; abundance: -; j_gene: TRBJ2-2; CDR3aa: CASSYLTGTLANTGELFF; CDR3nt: TGTGCCAGCAGTTACTTAACAGGGACCCTAGCGAACACCGGGGAGCTGTTTTTT
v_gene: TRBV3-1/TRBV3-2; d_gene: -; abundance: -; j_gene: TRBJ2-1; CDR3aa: CASSQRGGDNEQFF; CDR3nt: TGTGCCAGCAGCCAAAGAGGCGGGGACAATGAGCAGTTCTTC
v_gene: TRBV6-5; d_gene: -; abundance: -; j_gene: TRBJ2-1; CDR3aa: CASSPGGSPGEQFF; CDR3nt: TGTGCCAGCAGCCCGGGGGGCAGCCCTGGGGAGCAGTTCTTC
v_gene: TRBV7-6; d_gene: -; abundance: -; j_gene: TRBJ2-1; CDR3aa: CASSPSSYNEQFF; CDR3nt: TGTGCCAGCAGCCCGAGCTCCTACAATGAGCAGTTCTTC
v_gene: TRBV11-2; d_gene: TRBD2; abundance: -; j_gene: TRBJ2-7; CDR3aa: CASSSGLAGGYEQYF; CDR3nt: TGTGCCAGCAGCTCCGGGCTAGCGGGAGGTTACGAGCAGTACTTC
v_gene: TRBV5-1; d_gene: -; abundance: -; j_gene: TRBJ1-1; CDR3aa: CASSLESGFTEAFF; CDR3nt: TGCGCCAGCAGCTTGGAGTCAGGGTTCACTGAAGCTTTCTTT
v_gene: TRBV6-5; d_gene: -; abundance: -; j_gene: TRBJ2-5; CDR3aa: CASSYSNTQGQETQYF; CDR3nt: TGTGCCAGCAGTTACTCGAATACGCAGGGTCAAGAGACCCAGTACTTC
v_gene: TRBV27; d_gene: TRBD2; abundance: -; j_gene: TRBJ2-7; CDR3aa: CASSQAGGSNEQYF; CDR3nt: TGTGCCAGCAGTCAAGCGGGGGGAAGCAACGAGCAGTACTTC
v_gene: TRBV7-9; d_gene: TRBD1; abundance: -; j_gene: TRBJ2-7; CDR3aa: CASSMGQGVDEQYF; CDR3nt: TGTGCCAGCAGCATGGGACAGGGCGTAGACGAGCAGTACTTC
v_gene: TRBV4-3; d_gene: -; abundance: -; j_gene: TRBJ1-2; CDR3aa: CASSQSGSGNYGYTF; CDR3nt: TGCGCCAGCAGCCAATCGGGGTCGGGAAACTATGGCTACACCTTC
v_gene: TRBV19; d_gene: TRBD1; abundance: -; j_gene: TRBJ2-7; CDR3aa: CASSIGTEIHEQYF; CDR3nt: TGTGCCAGTAGTATTGGGACAGAGATCCACGAGCAGTACTTC
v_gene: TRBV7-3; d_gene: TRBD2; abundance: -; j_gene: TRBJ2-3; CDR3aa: CASSLVASGRPSTDTQYF; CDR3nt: TGTGCCAGCAGCTTAGTGGCTAGCGGGCGGCCAAGCACAGATACGCAGTATTTT
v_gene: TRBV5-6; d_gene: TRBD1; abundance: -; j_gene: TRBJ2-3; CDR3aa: CASSEQTGGALDTQYF; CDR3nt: TGTGCCAGCAGCGAACAGACAGGGGGCGCATTAGATACGCAGTATTTT
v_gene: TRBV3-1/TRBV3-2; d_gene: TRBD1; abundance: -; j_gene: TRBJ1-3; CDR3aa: CASSIRQGTGNTIYF; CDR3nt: TGTGCCAGCAGCATACGACAGGGTACTGGAAACACCATATATTTT
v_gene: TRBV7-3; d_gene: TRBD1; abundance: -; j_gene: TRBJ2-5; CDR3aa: CASSLGTGGVETQYF; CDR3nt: TGTGCCAGCAGCCTCGGGACAGGGGGCGTCGAGACCCAGTACTTC
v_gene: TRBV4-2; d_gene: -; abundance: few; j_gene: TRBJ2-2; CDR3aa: CASSQARTGPNTGELFF; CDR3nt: TGTGCCAGCAGCCAAGCTCGGACTGGGCCGAACACCGGGGAGCTGTTTTTT
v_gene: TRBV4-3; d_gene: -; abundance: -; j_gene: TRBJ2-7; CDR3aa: CASSQDSAVFYEQYF; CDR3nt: TGCGCCAGCAGCCAAGACTCGGCGGTATTCTACGAGCAGTACTTC
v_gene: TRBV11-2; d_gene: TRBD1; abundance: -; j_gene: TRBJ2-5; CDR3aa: CASSVETGVQETQYF; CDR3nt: TGTGCCAGCAGCGTCGAAACAGGGGTGCAAGAGACCCAGTACTTC
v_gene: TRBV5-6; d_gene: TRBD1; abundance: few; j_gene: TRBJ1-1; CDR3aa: CASRTTGGYTEAFF; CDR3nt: TGTGCCAGCAGGACGACAGGGGGCTACACTGAAGCTTTCTTT
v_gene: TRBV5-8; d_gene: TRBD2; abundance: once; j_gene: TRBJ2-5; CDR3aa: CASSYKRGAQIEETQYF; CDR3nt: TGTGCCAGCAGTTACAAGCGGGGCGCGCAAATAGAAGAGACCCAGTACTTC
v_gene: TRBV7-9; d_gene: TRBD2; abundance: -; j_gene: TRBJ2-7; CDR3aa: CASSRTTSGRADGYEQYF; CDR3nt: TGTGCCAGCAGCCGAACGACTAGCGGGAGGGCCGATGGGTACGAGCAGTACTTC
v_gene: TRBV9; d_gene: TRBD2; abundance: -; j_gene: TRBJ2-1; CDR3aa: CASSSTGGSYNEQFF; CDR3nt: TGTGCCAGCAGCTCGACGGGGGGGTCCTACAATGAGCAGTTCTTC
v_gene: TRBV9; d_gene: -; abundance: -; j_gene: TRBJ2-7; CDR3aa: CASSVGSDYEQYF; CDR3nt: TGTGCCAGCAGCGTAGGCAGTGACTACGAGCAGTACTTC
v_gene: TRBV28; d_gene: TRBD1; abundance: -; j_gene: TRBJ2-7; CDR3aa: CASSPGQGASHEQYF; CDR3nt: TGTGCCAGCAGTCCAGGACAGGGGGCGTCACATGAGCAGTACTTC
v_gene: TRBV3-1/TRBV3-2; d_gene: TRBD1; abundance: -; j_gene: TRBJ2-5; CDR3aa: CASSQDPDRAETQYF; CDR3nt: TGTGCCAGCAGCCAAGACCCGGACAGGGCGGAGACCCAGTACTTC
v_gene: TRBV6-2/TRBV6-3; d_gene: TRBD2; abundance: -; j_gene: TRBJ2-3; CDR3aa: CASSYSSGGPSTDTQYF; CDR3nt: TGTGCCAGCAGTTACTCTAGCGGGGGGCCCAGCACAGATACGCAGTATTTT
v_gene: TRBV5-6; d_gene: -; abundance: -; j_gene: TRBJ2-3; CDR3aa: CASSLRGYWLADTQYF; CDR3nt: TGTGCCAGCAGCTTGCGAGGGTACTGGCTAGCAGATACGCAGTATTTT
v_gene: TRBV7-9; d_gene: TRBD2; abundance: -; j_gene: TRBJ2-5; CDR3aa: CASSSTTSGGETQYF; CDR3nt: TGTGCCAGCAGCTCCACGACTAGCGGGGGAGAGACCCAGTACTTC
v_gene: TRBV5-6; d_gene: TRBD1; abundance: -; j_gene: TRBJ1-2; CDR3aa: CASSFGGGSTYGYTF; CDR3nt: TGTGCCAGCAGCTTTGGAGGGGGCTCGACCTATGGCTACACCTTC
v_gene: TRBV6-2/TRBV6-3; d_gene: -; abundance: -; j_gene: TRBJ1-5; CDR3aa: CASSSEQPVLHSNQPQHF; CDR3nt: TGTGCCAGCAGTTCGGAACAGCCTGTTTTGCATAGCAATCAGCCCCAGCATTTT
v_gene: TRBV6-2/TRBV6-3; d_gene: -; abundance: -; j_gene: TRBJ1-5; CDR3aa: CASSYAGNQPQHF; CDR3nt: TGTGCCAGCAGTTACGCAGGGAATCAGCCCCAGCATTTT
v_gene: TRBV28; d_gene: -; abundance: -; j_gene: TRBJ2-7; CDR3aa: CASSFRRESSYEQYF; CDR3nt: TGTGCCAGCAGTTTTCGAAGGGAGTCCTCCTACGAGCAGTACTTC
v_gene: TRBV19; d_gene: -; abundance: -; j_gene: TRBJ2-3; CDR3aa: CASSIEAPVPAPVKGDYNTQYF; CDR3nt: TGTGCCAGTAGTATAGAAGCTCCAGTGCCGGCCCCCGTCAAGGGGGATTACAATACGCAGTATTTT
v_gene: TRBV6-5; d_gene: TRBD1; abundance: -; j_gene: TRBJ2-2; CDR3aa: CASSYSTGGGTGELFF; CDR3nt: TGTGCCAGCAGTTACTCGACAGGGGGTGGGACCGGGGAGCTGTTTTTT
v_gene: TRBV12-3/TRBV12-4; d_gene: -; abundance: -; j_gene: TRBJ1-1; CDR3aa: CASGRGPEAFF; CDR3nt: TGTGCCAGCGGAAGGGGTCCTGAAGCTTTCTTT
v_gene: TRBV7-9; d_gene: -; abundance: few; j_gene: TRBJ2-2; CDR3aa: CASSLAGDGTGELFF; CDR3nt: TGTGCCAGCAGCTTAGCGGGAGACGGGACCGGGGAGCTGTTTTTT
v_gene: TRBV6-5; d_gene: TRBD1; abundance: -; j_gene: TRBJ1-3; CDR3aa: CASSWTGGSNTIYF; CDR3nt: TGTGCCAGCAGCTGGACAGGGGGTTCCAACACCATATATTTT
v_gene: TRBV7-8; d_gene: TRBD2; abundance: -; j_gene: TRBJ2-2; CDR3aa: CASSPRTSGGAAGELFF; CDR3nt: TGTGCCAGCAGCCCTAGGACTAGCGGGGGGGCCGCCGGGGAGCTGTTTTTT
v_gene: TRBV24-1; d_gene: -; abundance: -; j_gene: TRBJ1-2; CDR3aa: CATSDSGLRPNYGYTF; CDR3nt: TGTGCCACCAGTGATTCCGGACTTCGCCCCAACTATGGCTACACCTTC
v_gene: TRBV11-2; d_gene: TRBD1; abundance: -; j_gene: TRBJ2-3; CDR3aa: CASSSTMGTVSTDTQYF; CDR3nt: TGTGCCAGCAGCTCAACTATGGGGACAGTAAGCACAGATACGCAGTATTTT
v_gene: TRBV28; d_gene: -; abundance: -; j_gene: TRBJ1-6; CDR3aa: CASSLSTGLNSPLHF; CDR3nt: TGTGCCAGCAGTTTGTCGACAGGTCTTAATTCACCCCTCCACTTT
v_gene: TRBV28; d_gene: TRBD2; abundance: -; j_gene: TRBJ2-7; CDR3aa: CASKGTSGAETYEQYF; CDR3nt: TGTGCCAGCAAGGGGACTAGCGGGGCAGAAACCTACGAGCAGTACTTC
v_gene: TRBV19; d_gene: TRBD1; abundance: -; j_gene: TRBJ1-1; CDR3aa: CASGAGQGQAEAFF; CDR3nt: TGTGCCAGTGGTGCCGGACAGGGCCAGGCGGAAGCTTTCTTT
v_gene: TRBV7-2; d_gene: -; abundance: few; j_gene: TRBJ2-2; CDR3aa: CASSFLVSNTGELFF; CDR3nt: TGTGCCAGCAGCTTCCTTGTCTCGAACACCGGGGAGCTGTTTTTT
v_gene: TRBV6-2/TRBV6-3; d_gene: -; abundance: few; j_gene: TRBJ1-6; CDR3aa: CASSDRLGSPLHF; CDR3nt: TGTGCCAGCAGTGACAGGTTGGGTTCACCCCTCCACTTT
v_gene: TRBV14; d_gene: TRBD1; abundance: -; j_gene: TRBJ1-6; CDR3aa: CASSLGTGDSPLHF; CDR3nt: TGTGCCAGCAGCCTCGGGACAGGGGATTCACCCCTCCACTTT
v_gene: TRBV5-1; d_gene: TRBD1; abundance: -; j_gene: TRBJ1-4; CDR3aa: CASSLDRGDEKLFF; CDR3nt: TGCGCCAGCAGTCTAGACAGGGGAGACGAAAAACTGTTTTTT